This is a list of T cell receptor beta chains from one sample in a study of blood T cells in healthy people across ages. Using its own MiXCR run on the 5' RACE reads, TCRdb lists one record per CDR3 protein. The sample includes about 1,400,000 distinct CDR3 sequences, 55% to 75% of them seen just once. The specimen sequenced was blood. These receptors were taken from a young man in good health. CDR3s include the opening cysteine and the closing phenylalanine or tryptophan. The D gene is left open where the match is weak. Rows may omit the clone size; those that give it use once, few, many or a size class.

CDR3nt: TGTGCCAGCAGCTTAGGTCCTAGCGGGGTATACGAGCAGTACTTC
CDR3aa: CASSLGPSGVYEQYF
v_gene: TRBV7-9
d_gene: TRBD2
j_gene: TRBJ2-7
abundance: few

CDR3nt: TGTGCCAGCAGCCAAGATCTAGACTACAATGAGCAGTTCTTC
CDR3aa: CASSQDLDYNEQFF
v_gene: TRBV4-2
d_gene: NA
j_gene: TRBJ2-1
abundance: NA

CDR3nt: TGTGCCAGCAACCCCCAGAAACAGGGGACAGAGACCCAGTACTTC
CDR3aa: CASNPQKQGTETQYF
v_gene: TRBV7-2
d_gene: TRBD1
j_gene: TRBJ2-5
abundance: NA

CDR3nt: TGCAGTGCTAGGGGTACTGAGAGCTCCTACAATGAGCAGTTCTTC
CDR3aa: CSARGTESSYNEQFF
v_gene: TRBV20-1
d_gene: NA
j_gene: TRBJ2-1
abundance: NA

CDR3nt: TGTGCCACCAGTGCCCGGACAGATACGCAGTATTTT
CDR3aa: CATSARTDTQYF
v_gene: TRBV24-1
d_gene: NA
j_gene: TRBJ2-3
abundance: few

CDR3nt: TGCGCCAGCAGCCCCGGGACTAGCGGGAGACTCGAGACCCAGTACTTC
CDR3aa: CASSPGTSGRLETQYF
v_gene: TRBV5-1
d_gene: TRBD2
j_gene: TRBJ2-5
abundance: NA

CDR3nt: TGTGCCAGCAGCCAAGCGACAGCGGGGGGTTTCGAACCTAGCACAGATACGCAGTATTTT
CDR3aa: CASSQATAGGFEPSTDTQYF
v_gene: TRBV3-1
d_gene: TRBD2
j_gene: TRBJ2-3
abundance: few

CDR3nt: TGTGCCAGCAGTGCGTGGGCCAGCTCTGGGGCCAACGTCCTGACTTTC
CDR3aa: CASSAWASSGANVLTF
v_gene: TRBV12-3/TRBV12-4
d_gene: NA
j_gene: TRBJ2-6
abundance: NA

CDR3nt: TGTGCCAGCAGTTTAGCGCTTCAGCCCCAGCATTTT
CDR3aa: CASSLALQPQHF
v_gene: TRBV12-3/TRBV12-4
d_gene: NA
j_gene: TRBJ1-5
abundance: few

CDR3nt: TGTGCCAGCAGCCAACCTTACAGAAACTCGAACTATGGCTGCACCTTC
CDR3aa: CASSQPYRNSNYGCTF
v_gene: TRBV3-1
d_gene: NA
j_gene: TRBJ1-2
abundance: NA